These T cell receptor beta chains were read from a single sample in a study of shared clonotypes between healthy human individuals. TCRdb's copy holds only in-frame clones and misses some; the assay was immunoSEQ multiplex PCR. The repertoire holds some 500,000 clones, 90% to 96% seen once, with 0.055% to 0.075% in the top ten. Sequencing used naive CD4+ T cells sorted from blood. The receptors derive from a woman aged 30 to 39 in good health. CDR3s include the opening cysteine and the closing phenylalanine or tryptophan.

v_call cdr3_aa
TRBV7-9 CASRRTGVVSTDTQYF
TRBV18 CASSPRTALFYGYTF
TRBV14 CASSLTGGSSSSYEQYF
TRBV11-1 CASSQIRDRGHEQYF
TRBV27 CASSLNWAAGRYNEQFF
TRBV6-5 CASSYGLAGGAYEQYF
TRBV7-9 CASSLQGVNTEAFF
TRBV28 CASSDREWGGYTF
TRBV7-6 CASSFLAARSGETQYF
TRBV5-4 CASSSLPSAGRSYEQYF
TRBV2 CASSHPGGIAGGPETQYF
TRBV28 CASSSGGTGTGNFYEQYF
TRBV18 CASSPRVGGAYEQYF
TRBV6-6 CASSYGRYNYEQYF
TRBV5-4 CASSSTGLGYGYTF
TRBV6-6 CASRPLAGGPVQYF